The 24 T cell receptor beta chains below come from one sample, sequenced in a study of T cells of healthy individuals. Using its own MiXCR run on the 5' RACE reads, TCRdb lists one record per CDR3 protein. The sample lists 100,000 or so distinct CDR3 sequences; roughly 15% were seen once. These receptor sequences come from a human donor in good health.

V is TRBV7-2 and J is TRBJ2-3; D possibly corresponds to TRBD1 (5 bases). Trimming removed 5 bases from V and 2 bases from J, with 17 bases in between. The CDR3 totals 16 residues. The germline V gene has CDR1 SGHTA and CDR2 FQGNSA. The CDR3 reads CASSPLGGHFTDTQYF. The CDR3 nucleotides are TGTGCCAGCAGCCCCCTCGGCGGACATTTCACAGATACGCAGTATTTT.

The V gene is TRBV7-2, the J gene TRBJ2-2; D not certain. Trimming removed 5 bases at V and 7 bases at J, with 8 bases between. From germline, CDR1 is SGHTA and CDR2 FQGNSA. The CDR3 has 12 amino acids. CDR3 sequence: CASSPWVGELFF. The DNA of the CDR3 is TGTGCCAGCAGCCCCTGGGTCGGGGAGCTGTTTTTT. Complete variable domain (other parts from reference TRBV7-2 and TRBJ2-2): GAGVSQSPSNKVTEKGKDVELRCDPISGHTALYWYRQSLGQGLEFLIYFQGNSAPDKSGLPSDRFSAERTGGSVSTLTIQRTQQEDSAVYLCASSPWVGELFFGEGSRLTVL.

This clonotype was recorded only once. As DNA, the CDR3 is TGTGCCAGCAGAGAAGCGGGGGCCCACAATGAGCAGTTCTTC. Translated, it gives CASREAGAHNEQFF. V usage is TRBV25-1 and J usage is TRBJ2-1, with TRBD2 matching 8 bases. Trimming cost V 6 bases and J 5 bases; bases outside gene matches: 6. This CDR3 contains 14 residues. The germline CDR1 and CDR2 sequences are MGHDK and SYGVNS.

The chain couples TRBV7-9 to TRBJ2-5, with no clear D. The CDR3 contains 13 residues. CDR1 is SEHNR and CDR2 is FQNEAQ in the germline V gene (reference sequence). V was trimmed by 6 bases and J by 4 bases, leaving 12 bases between them. DNA for the CDR3: TGTGCCAGCAGACCCCCCTCGGTAGAGACCCAGTACTTC. This gives the protein CASRPPSVETQYF.

V gene TRBV7-9 combines with J gene TRBJ1-5, with 9 bases fitting TRBD1. Trimming cost V 4 bases and J 4 bases; bases outside gene matches: 8. CDR3 length: 16 residues. Germline V gene lookup returns CDR1 SEHNR and CDR2 FQNEAQ (reference sequence). Here the CDR3 reads CASSSDLDRGNQPQHF. The CDR3 bases are TGTGCCAGCAGCTCCGATTTGGACAGGGGTAATCAGCCCCAGCATTTT.

This clonotype was observed at least ten times. The rearrangement uses TRBV28 and TRBJ2-7; 7 positions agree with TRBD2. With V trimmed by 3 bases and J by 7 bases, 12 bases remained unmatched. The CDR3 runs 15 residues. The germline V gene encodes CDR1 MDHEN and CDR2 SYDVKM. The DNA for the CDR3 is TGTGCCAGCAGTTTGTTGGCTAGCGGACGATTGGAGCAGTACTTC. Its translation: CASSLLASGRLEQYF.

In its sample, this clonotype was seen a few times. This chain joins TRBV6-1 and TRBJ2-6; 8 bases align to TRBD2. This CDR3 spans 16 amino acids. The germline V gene has CDR1 MNHNS and CDR2 SASEGT. J lost 2 bases, V lost 2 bases, and 2 bases had no gene match. This CDR3 is CASSERGGTGANVLTF. The CDR3 DNA follows: TGTGCCAGCAGTGAACGGGGGGGAACTGGGGCCAACGTCCTGACTTTC.

This clonotype was detected ten times or more. This chain joins TRBV29-1 and TRBJ2-3; D is perhaps TRBD1 or TRBD2 (7 bases each). The CDR3 extends over 14 amino acids. Germline CDR1 reads SQVTM; CDR2 reads ANQGSEA. V was shortened by 7 bases and J by 1 base, with 15 bases between the two germline ends. Here the CDR3 DNA reads TGCAGCGCCCGACAGGGAGGGGGCACAGATACGCAGTATTTT. Amino acids: CSARQGGGTDTQYF.

This clonotype was detected many times. The chain employs TRBV5-1 and TRBJ2-3; D gene unclear. CDR1 and CDR2 from the germline V gene are SGHRS and YFSETQ. Trimming shortened V by 4 bases and J by 8 bases, and 11 bases separated the two germline ends. CDR3 length: 12 amino acids. The CDR3 region is CASSERKGTQYF. CDR3 in DNA: TGCGCCAGCAGCGAACGTAAGGGTACGCAGTATTTT. The complete variable domain, with remaining parts taken from reference TRBV5-1 and TRBJ2-3, reads KAGVTQTPRYLIKTRGQQVTLSCSPISGHRSVSWYQQTPGQGLQFLFEYFSETQRNKGNFPGRFSGRQFSNSRSEMNVSTLELGDSALYLCASSERKGTQYFGPGTRLTVL.

The sample holds a few counts of this clonotype. This chain connects TRBV3-1 to TRBJ2-1; the D is unclear. CDR3 length: 15 amino acids. The ends were cut back, 2 bases at V and 0 bases at J, with 8 bases in the middle. Germline V gives CDR1 LGHDT, CDR2 YNNKEL (reference sequence). The CDR3 is CASSQTFLSYNEQFF. For the CDR3, the DNA is TGTGCCAGCAGCCAAACTTTCCTCTCCTACAATGAGCAGTTCTTC.

This clonotype was recorded at least ten times. This chain uses TRBV28 with TRBJ2-1; no reliable D call. Germline lookup yields CDR1 MDHEN and CDR2 SYDVKM. Trimming stripped 5 bases from V and 5 bases from J, with 10 bases between. The CDR3 loop spans 13 amino acids. The CDR3 region is CASSTFFNNEQFF. CDR3 DNA sequence: TGTGCCAGCAGTACCTTTTTCAACAATGAGCAGTTCTTC.

The chain is built from TRBV12-3 or TRBV12-4 and TRBJ1-6; 7 bases align to TRBD1. Trimming at V came to 8 bases and at J to 5 bases, leaving 6 bases not matched to a gene. The CDR3 loop spans 14 amino acids. CDR3 DNA: TGTGCCAGCGGACGGGACAGACATAATTCACCCCTCCACTTT. It encodes CASGRDRHNSPLHF.

In this sample, this clonotype turned up a few times. The J gene is TRBJ2-1, the V gene TRBV4-3, with 10 bases matching TRBD2. Germline values: CDR1 LGHNA, CDR2 YSLEER. The CDR3 is made up of 14 amino acids. After removal of 4 bases from V and 9 bases from J, the junction contained 6 bases not matched to a gene. This CDR3 is CASSLLAGVGEQFF. The CDR3, as DNA: TGCGCCAGCAGCCTTCTAGCGGGAGTCGGTGAGCAGTTCTTC.

This chain links TRBV20-1 with TRBJ1-5; D perhaps matches TRBD1 (5 bases). V was shortened by 1 base and J by 4 bases, with 20 bases between the two germline ends. Germline V gives CDR1 DFQATT, CDR2 SNEGSKA (reference sequence). This CDR3 comprises 17 residues. For the CDR3, the DNA is TGCAGTGCTAGAGCCCCTTTGAGGGGAGGCTTTAATCAGCCCCAGCATTTT. The encoded protein is CSARAPLRGGFNQPQHF.

This clonotype has at least ten counts. The chain carries TRBV27 and TRBJ1-6; 7 bases align to TRBD1. The V gene's germline CDR1 is MNHEY and CDR2 SMNVEV (reference sequence). The CDR3 runs 18 residues. V lost 5 bases to trimming and J lost 8 bases; unmatched junction nucleotides: 18. For the CDR3, the DNA is TGTGCCAGCAGTAACCAAGTAAGGGGGCGCAGTATCGATTCACCCCTCCACTTT. As protein: CASSNQVRGRSIDSPLHF.

This clonotype was counted at least ten times. The V and J genes are TRBV5-1 and TRBJ2-4; 10 nucleotides align to TRBD1. Looked up from germline, CDR1 is SGHRS and CDR2 is YFSETQ. V lost 4 bases, J lost 6 bases, and 7 bases stayed unmatched. This CDR3 has 15 residues. CDR3 sequence: CASSPGQGMANIQYF. The CDR3 DNA follows: TGCGCCAGCAGCCCGGGACAGGGGATGGCAAACATTCAGTACTTC. Filled out from reference TRBV5-1 and TRBJ2-4, the complete variable domain reads KAGVTQTPRYLIKTRGQQVTLSCSPISGHRSVSWYQQTPGQGLQFLFEYFSETQRNKGNFPGRFSGRQFSNSRSEMNVSTLELGDSALYLCASSPGQGMANIQYFGAGTRLSVL.

This clonotype was recorded at least ten times. This chain joins TRBV7-2 and TRBJ2-7, with D possibly TRBD1 on 5 matching bases. From germline, CDR1 is SGHTA and CDR2 FQGNSA. The CDR3 sequence is 13 residues long. V lost 6 bases to trimming and J lost 1 base, with 10 bases between them. The CDR3 is CASRPGQSYEQYF. CDR3 DNA sequence: TGTGCCAGCAGGCCCGGACAATCCTACGAGCAGTACTTC.

Details on this clonotype: One end of the junction varies from germline; a read error may be responsible. J is TRBJ2-7 and V is TRBV12-3 or TRBV12-4; D is ambiguous. The CDR3 extends over 15 amino acids. CDR3 region: CASSLMARRAYEQYF. The CDR3 nucleotides are TGTGCCAGTAGTTTGATGGCGCGAAGGGCCTACGAGCAGTACTTC.

This clonotype was seen only a few times. This chain links TRBV5-4 with TRBJ2-5, with 11 nucleotides matching TRBD2. The ends lost 4 bases at V and 4 bases at J; junction bases unmatched: 3. The germline gives CDR1 SGHNT, CDR2 YYREEE (reference sequence). CDR3 size: 14 residues. CDR3 nucleotides: TGTGCCAGCAGCCCTGGGACTAGCGGAGAGACCCAGTACTTC. Its protein is CASSPGTSGETQYF.

This sequence joins TRBV19 and TRBJ2-4, with TRBD1 matching over 7 bases. This CDR3 is built from 14 residues. The V gene end was trimmed by 6 bases and the J gene end by 0 bases; junction bases not matched to a gene: 2. Germline assignment: CDR1 LNHDA and CDR2 SQIVND (reference sequence). This chain's CDR3 is CASSGQVAKNIQYF. The CDR3 nucleotides are TGTGCCAGTAGCGGACAGGTAGCCAAAAACATTCAGTACTTC.

The gene calls are TRBV6-5 and TRBJ1-2; D remains unclear. The germline V gene has CDR1 MNHEY and CDR2 SVGAGI. This CDR3 is built from 16 residues. Trimming removed 2 bases at V and 5 bases at J, with 18 bases between. CDR3 nucleotide sequence: TGTGCCAGCAGTTACGAAGTTCCCCCCAGGCTGTATGGCTACACCTTC. Amino acids: CASSYEVPPRLYGYTF.

The chain is built from TRBV20-1 and TRBJ1-4, with 7 bases identical to TRBD1. This CDR3 is 15 amino acids long. V lost 3 bases and J lost 0; bases outside the gene matches: 4. Germline CDR1 is DFQATT and CDR2 is SNEGSKA (reference sequence). In nucleotides, the CDR3 is TGCAGTGCTAGCGGTGGGACAGCAACTAATGAAAAACTGTTTTTT. Amino acids: CSASGGTATNEKLFF.

The CDR3 here is CSVPGLAGGPRNEQFF. The CDR3 region has the DNA TGCAGCGTTCCGGGACTAGCGGGAGGGCCGAGAAATGAGCAGTTCTTC. This rearrangement joins TRBV29-1 to TRBJ2-1; 16 bases are a match to TRBD2. Germline V gene data show CDR1 as SQVTM and CDR2 as ANQGSEA. V shed 5 bases and J 7 bases; nucleotides not matched to a gene: 8. This CDR3 has 16 amino acids.

This clonotype has a count of ten or more. V is TRBV6-2 or TRBV6-3 and J is TRBJ1-6; D unresolved. V lost 6 bases and J 15 bases, leaving 15 bases between the germline ends. Germline values: CDR1 MNHEY, CDR2 SVGEGT. CDR3 size: 12 residues. The CDR3 region is CASSQHPAFLHF. The CDR3 region has the DNA TGTGCCAGCAGCCAACACCCCGCTTTCCTCCACTTT.